This is a list of T cell receptor beta chains from one sample in a study of shared clonotypes between healthy human individuals. TCRdb's copy holds only in-frame clones and misses some; the assay was immunoSEQ multiplex PCR. The sample includes about 2.5 million clones, 85% to 95% of them seen just once. Sequenced input: naive CD4+ T cells from PBMCs. The source of these receptors is a young man in good health. Some clones in this sample may be carry-over from other donors' samples. CDR3s include the opening cysteine and the closing phenylalanine or tryptophan. D genes are given only for firm matches. Clone size appears in some rows only: once, few, many, or a class for an expanded clone.

size	V	J	D	DNA	CDR3
NA	TRBV29-1	TRBJ2-5	TRBD1	TGCAGCGTTCGGACAGGGCAAGAGACCCAGTACTTC	CSVRTGQETQYF
NA	TRBV2	TRBJ2-2	TRBD2	TGTGCCAGCAGTGAAGGTCGGGCGGGAGTCGGGGCCGGGGAGCTGTTTTTT	CASSEGRAGVGAGELFF
once	TRBV5-1	TRBJ1-1	TRBD1	TGCGCCAGCAGCCCGGGGACAGACACTGAAGCTTTCTTT	CASSPGTDTEAFF
NA	TRBV6-6	TRBJ2-4	TRBD2	TGTGCCAGCAGTTACAGGCGGGAGATCCAAAACATTCAGTACTTC	CASSYRREIQNIQYF
few	TRBV7-3	TRBJ2-7	NA	TGTGCCAGCAGCTTAATTGGGGGGTCCTACGAGCAGTACTTC	CASSLIGGSYEQYF
NA	TRBV7-2	TRBJ1-2	TRBD1	TGTGCCAGCAGCCCCCGACAGGGACGTCTGACGAGGGGCTACACCTTC	CASSPRQGRLTRGYTF
NA	TRBV30	TRBJ2-7	TRBD2	TGTGCCTGGGCTAGGGGAGGGAGCTCCTACGAGCAGTACTTC	CAWARGGSSYEQYF
NA	TRBV30	TRBJ2-3	NA	TGTGCCTGGGGCCTGGACGGGAGAGAGTCAGATACGCAGTATTTT	CAWGLDGRESDTQYF
NA	TRBV7-2	TRBJ2-7	TRBD2	TGTGCCAGCAGCTTAATTAGCGGGAGGCTTTACGAGCAGTACTTC	CASSLISGRLYEQYF
NA	TRBV28	TRBJ1-5	NA	TGTGCCAGCAGTTTAGGGGGCAGATCGGGCAATCAGCCCCAGCATTTT	CASSLGGRSGNQPQHF
NA	TRBV5-4	TRBJ1-2	NA	TGTGCCAGCAGCTTTGACGGGAACTATGGCTACACCTTC	CASSFDGNYGYTF
NA	TRBV11-2	TRBJ2-2	NA	TGTGCCAGCAGCTTAGATGCTAACACCGGGGAGCTGTTTTTT	CASSLDANTGELFF
NA	TRBV4-2	TRBJ2-3	TRBD2	TGTGCCAGCAGCCTGAAGTGGTCTAGCGGGAGGGAGGGCACAGATACGCAGTATTTT	CASSLKWSSGREGTDTQYF
NA	TRBV9	TRBJ1-2	NA	TGTGCCAGCAGCGGTACAGGGAACTATGGCTACACCTTC	CASSGTGNYGYTF
NA	TRBV4-1	TRBJ1-2	NA	TGCGCCAGCAGCCAAGAAGGTGGCGGAGTAGCCTATGGCTACACCTTC	CASSQEGGGVAYGYTF
NA	TRBV5-4	TRBJ2-3	TRBD2	TGTGCCAGCAGCCAAAGACTAGCGGGAGTTTCAGATACGCAGTATTTT	CASSQRLAGVSDTQYF
NA	TRBV28	TRBJ2-7	TRBD2	TGTGCCAGCGCCGCTAGCGGGAGGAACGAGCAGTACTTC	CASAASGRNEQYF
NA	TRBV18	TRBJ2-7	NA	TGTGCCAGCTCCCCGCGCGAGGGCTCCTACGAGCAGTACTTC	CASSPREGSYEQYF
NA	TRBV19	TRBJ2-7	NA	TGTGCCAGTAGTATTCCATCCCAGGCGGGGGACAGCTTACGCGAGCAGTACTTC	CASSIPSQAGDSLREQYF
NA	TRBV2	TRBJ1-1	NA	TGTGCCAGCAGGATTGGGGGGGAGAACACTGAAGCTTTCTTT	CASRIGGENTEAFF
NA	TRBV18	TRBJ2-7	NA	TGTGCCAGCTCACCACGAGACGAGCAGTACTTC	CASSPRDEQYF
NA	TRBV6-6	TRBJ1-4	NA	TGTGCCAGCAGTCCGTTGACAGTATTGAATGAAAAACTGTTTTTT	CASSPLTVLNEKLFF
NA	TRBV28	TRBJ1-5	TRBD1	TGTGCCAGCAGTTTTACAGGGGATCAGCCCCAGCATTTT	CASSFTGDQPQHF
NA	TRBV2	TRBJ2-1	NA	TGTGCCAGCATGAGTAGGAGGGGATCCTACAATGAGCAGTTCTTC	CASMSRRGSYNEQFF
once	TRBV4-1	TRBJ2-7	NA	TGCGCCAGCAGCCAACCTTTCGTCGGGGAGCAGTACTTC	CASSQPFVGEQYF
NA	TRBV7-3	TRBJ1-1	NA	TGTGCCAGCAGCTCCACAGGGTCCACGACTGAAGCTTTCTTT	CASSSTGSTTEAFF
NA	TRBV4-1	TRBJ1-2	NA	TGCGCCAGCAGCCAAGGGGGTTACAGTAACTATGGCTACACCTTC	CASSQGGYSNYGYTF
NA	TRBV6-5	TRBJ2-1	NA	TGTGCCAGCAGGGCGCGGGGAAGCTCCTACAATGAGCAGTTCTTC	CASRARGSSYNEQFF
once	TRBV6-6	TRBJ1-5	TRBD1	TGTGCCAGCAGATCCCCGACAGGGGGCAGGGATCAGCCCCAGCATTTT	CASRSPTGGRDQPQHF
NA	TRBV27	TRBJ2-3	NA	TGTGCCAGCAGTTTACCGGGAAGCACAGATACGCAGTATTTT	CASSLPGSTDTQYF
NA	TRBV7-2	TRBJ1-1	TRBD1	TGTGCCAGCACCCTATCACCGGGACAGGGGATGGACACTGAAGCTTTCTTT	CASTLSPGQGMDTEAFF